This T cell receptor (beta chain) was recorded in a study of response to subunit inactivated influenza vaccine. Study results and limitations: The authors suggested that every seasonal influenza vaccination recruits few new T cells.

Each CDR3 protein gets one entry after TCRdb re-called the RT-PCR reads with MiXCR. The sample records around 530,000 distinct CDR3 sequences, roughly 10% being singletons. Only a few counts were recorded for this clonotype. Its antigen is unknown. Sequenced material: PBMCs from blood, taken on the day of vaccination. This receptor was taken from a man aged 50-60 years who received an inactivated influenza vaccine.

CDR3 sequence reads: CASRSKFNEQFF. Written as DNA, the CDR3 is TGTGCCAGCAGGTCCAAATTCAATGAGCAGTTCTTC. The rearrangement joins TRBV6-9 to TRBJ2-1, with unresolved D. The CDR3 totals 12 residues. V was shortened by 6 bases and J by 6 bases, with 9 bases between the two germline ends. The germline V gene has CDR1 MNHGY and CDR2 SVAAGI.